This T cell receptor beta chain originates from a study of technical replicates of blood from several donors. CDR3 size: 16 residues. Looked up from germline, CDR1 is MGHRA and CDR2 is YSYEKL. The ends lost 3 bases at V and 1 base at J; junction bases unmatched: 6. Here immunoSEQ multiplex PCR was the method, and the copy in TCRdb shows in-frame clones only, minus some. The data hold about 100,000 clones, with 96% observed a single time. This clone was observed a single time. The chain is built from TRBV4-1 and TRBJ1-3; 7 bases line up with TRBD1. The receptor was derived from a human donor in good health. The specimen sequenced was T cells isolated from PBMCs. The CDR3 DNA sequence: TGCGCCAGCAGCCAGCCCTCAGGGGGATCTGGAAACACCATATATTTT. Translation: CASSQPSGGSGNTIYF.